The clone carrying this T cell receptor beta chain was counted between two and nine times. Its specificity is unknown. Prior to sequencing, the ViraFEST assay stimulated PBMC with viral peptide pools, which expanded the antigen-specific CD4+ T cells. Subsequent to a culture period of around eleven days, CD4+ T cells were isolated. Sometime from March through December 2020, the person acquired a SARS-CoV-2 infection that PCR confirmed. Both day 3 and day 7 saw half the medium replaced with IL-2 medium. These data belong to a study of vaccination effects on CD4 cells after COVID-19. Background on the study: Participants received two doses of either the BNT162b2 or mRNA-1273 vaccine. A couple of convalescent patients each provided a sample, at 16 days and at one week before vaccination.

CDR1 and CDR2 (germline): KGHSH, LQKENI. V shed 6 bases and J 6 bases; nucleotides not matched to a gene: 11. The CDR3 is 14 amino acids. The assay was immunoSEQ multiplex PCR, and TCRdb's table has in-frame clones only and misses some. The sample has 20,000 to 30,000 clones; 60% to 80% are singletons. The rearrangement uses TRBV18 and TRBJ2-7, with 7 nucleotides matching TRBD1. This sample comprised CD4+ T cells from PBMCs cultured with HCoV-NL63 spike peptides, obtained before COVID-19 vaccination. The TCR comes from a human donor who had a prior SARS-CoV-2 infection. CDR3 sequence: CASSSGTEPFEQYF. The CDR3 DNA follows: TGTGCCAGCTCTTCCGGGACAGAGCCTTTCGAGCAGTACTTC. The full variable domain, rest sourced from reference TRBV18 and TRBJ2-7, is NAGVMQNPRHLVRRRGQEARLRCSPMKGHSHVYWYRQLPEEGLKFMVYLQKENIIDESGMPKERFSAEFPKEGPSILRIQQVVRGDSAAYFCASSSGTEPFEQYFGPGTRLTVT.